This TCR beta chain was sequenced during a study of blood T cells in healthy people across ages. The CDR3 totals 15 residues. The V gene's germline CDR1 is SGHAT and CDR2 FQDESV (reference sequence). V was cut by 5 bases and J by 2 bases, with 15 bases left in between. A second roughly 7 to 11 cycle PCR used barcoded and J-beta primers. TCRdb itself ran the 5' RACE reads through MiXCR, one entry per CDR3 protein. The sample yields about 1,000,000 distinct CDR3 sequences, less than 50% seen once. The chain links TRBV11-1 to TRBJ2-5; tentative D call: TRBD2 (5 bases). The sample taken for sequencing was blood. This receptor was identified in a woman aged 55-70 years in good health. CDR3 bases: TGTGCCAGCAGCGCTAGCAGGCCCCCTCAAGAGACCCAGTACTTC. It yields the protein CASSASRPPQETQYF.